These T cell receptor beta chains were read from a single sample in a study of response to subunit inactivated influenza vaccine. TCRdb redid the calling of the RT-PCR reads with MiXCR, one entry per CDR3 protein. The table records hundreds of thousands of distinct CDR3 sequences, about 7.6% of them present only once. The sequenced sample was PBMCs from blood, obtained less than 30 months after vaccination. The source of these receptors is a man between 45 and 75 years old who received an inactivated influenza vaccine. CDR3s include the opening cysteine and the closing phenylalanine or tryptophan. D genes are given only for firm matches. Clone sizes are given selectively: once, few, many, or a class where the clone is expanded.

TRBJ1-1 | TRBV28 | TRBD1 | . | TGTGCCAGCAGTTTGGGGGACAGGATCGGAACTGAAGCTTTCTTT | CASSLGDRIGTEAFF
TRBJ2-3 | TRBV6-2/TRBV6-3 | . | many | TGTGCCAGCGGAGAAGGGGGCGCGGGGACAGATACGCAGTATTTT | CASGEGGAGTDTQYF
TRBJ2-2 | TRBV2 | . | many | TGTGCCAGCAGTGTTTTCCGGGGCGGGGAGCTGTTTTTT | CASSVFRGGELFF
TRBJ2-2 | TRBV10-3 | TRBD2 | few | TGTGCCATCAGTGAGTCCGGGACTAGCGGGATTGTAACCGGGGAGCTGTTTTTT | CAISESGTSGIVTGELFF
TRBJ1-6 | TRBV6-1 | TRBD1 | few | TGTGCCAGCAGAGACCAGGGGGCTCGGGCCTATTCACCCCTCCACTTT | CASRDQGARAYSPLHF
TRBJ2-5 | TRBV30 | . | few | TGTGCCTGGAGTGTAATCCCTGGGGGCAGAGAGACCCAGTACTTC | CAWSVIPGGRETQYF
TRBJ2-7 | TRBV24-1 | . | few | TGTGCCACCAGTGATTGTCCAGACGAAACTTACGAGCAGTACTTC | CATSDCPDETYEQYF
TRBJ2-1 | TRBV27 | TRBD2 | many | TGTGCCAGCAGTTTATGGGTAGCGGGAGTCGACAATGAGCAGTTCTTC | CASSLWVAGVDNEQFF
TRBJ2-3 | TRBV7-2 | TRBD2 | . | TGTGCCAGCAGCAAAGGACTAGCGGGAGGGGATACGCAGTATTTT | CASSKGLAGGDTQYF
TRBJ2-7 | TRBV10-3 | TRBD1 | few | TGTGCCATCAGAAGAGTACAGGGGGTCGGAAACGAGCAGTACTTC | CAIRRVQGVGNEQYF
TRBJ2-2 | TRBV5-1 | TRBD2 | . | TGCGCCAGCAGCTTGTCCCGTCAAACCAAGCGGGGGGATACCCGGGAGCTGTTTTTT | CASSLSRQTKRGDTRELFF